The rows below give T cell receptor beta chains drawn from one sample of a study of identifying expanded T cells in peripheral blood. Profiling relied on immunoSEQ multiplex PCR, and the TCRdb table lists in-frame clones only, not all of them. Here the sample spans about 97,000 clones, 88% being singletons. Sequencing was performed on blood. These receptors all come from a person between 18 and 75 years old in good health. CDR3s include the opening cysteine and the closing phenylalanine or tryptophan. D genes are given only for firm matches. Size is stated for part of the rows, as once, few or many counts, or as a class when the clone is expanded.

TRBJ1-1 | . | . | TRBV30 | CAWSVPFWGYRYAEAFF | TGTGCCTGGAGTGTACCTTTTTGGGGATATCGGTACGCTGAAGCTTTCTTT
TRBJ2-2 | . | . | TRBV5-1 | CASSLSGLTNTGELFF | TGCGCCAGCAGCTTGTCAGGACTCACGAACACCGGGGAGCTGTTTTTT
TRBJ1-5 | . | . | TRBV7-3 | CASSEARGQPQHF | TGTGCCAGCAGCGAAGCAAGGGGTCAGCCCCAGCATTTT
TRBJ1-5 | . | . | TRBV19 | CASSLVHNQPQHF | TGTGCCAGTAGTCTCGTTCACAATCAGCCCCAGCATTTT
TRBJ1-1 | once | . | TRBV5-1 | CASSFALNTEAFF | TGCGCCAGCAGCTTTGCGTTGAACACTGAAGCTTTCTTT
TRBJ2-1 | once | . | TRBV11-2 | CASSLLPPEQFF | TGTGCCAGCAGCTTACTGCCCCCGGAGCAGTTCTTC
TRBJ2-7 | . | TRBD2 | TRBV28 | CASSFVSGGRYEQYF | TGTGCCAGCAGCTTTGTCAGCGGGGGTCGGTACGAGCAGTACTTC
TRBJ2-4 | . | TRBD2 | TRBV10-3 | CAISPGLAGAGRAKNIQYF | TGTGCCATCAGTCCGGGACTAGCGGGGGCGGGTAGAGCCAAAAACATTCAGTACTTC
TRBJ2-4 | . | TRBD2 | TRBV16 | CASSQSTSGGNIQYF | TGTGCCAGCAGCCAATCTACTAGCGGGGGTAACATTCAGTACTTC
TRBJ1-2 | . | . | TRBV7-2 | CASSSGTDDYGYTF | TGTGCCAGCAGCTCCGGGACGGACGACTATGGCTACACCTTC
TRBJ1-3 | . | . | TRBV5-4 | CASSPFKSGNTIYF | TGTGCCAGCAGCCCATTTAAATCGGGAAACACCATATATTTT
TRBJ1-2 | . | . | TRBV4-2 | CASSQVERLGDDGYTF | TGTGCCAGCAGCCAAGTGGAACGGCTAGGAGATGATGGCTACACCTTC
TRBJ2-3 | once | . | TRBV2 | CASSPVQKSADTQYF | TGTGCCAGCAGCCCAGTACAAAAGAGTGCGGATACGCAGTATTTT
TRBJ1-2 | . | TRBD1 | TRBV5-1 | CASSITGELYGYTF | TGCGCCAGCAGCATCACAGGGGAATTGTATGGCTACACCTTC
TRBJ2-7 | . | TRBD1 | TRBV5-1 | CASSSTGGESEQYF | TGCGCCAGCAGCTCCACAGGGGGCGAGTCGGAGCAGTACTTC
TRBJ1-1 | . | . | TRBV14 | CASSRYLNTEAFF | TGTGCCAGCAGCCGGTACCTGAACACTGAAGCTTTCTTT
TRBJ2-7 | . | . | TRBV14 | CASSQDGHFTYEQYF | TGTGCCAGCAGCCAAGACGGACATTTCACCTACGAGCAGTACTTC
TRBJ2-5 | . | . | TRBV4-1 | CASSHGVAAYQETQYF | TGCGCCAGCAGCCATGGAGTAGCGGCGTACCAAGAGACCCAGTACTTC
TRBJ2-7 | . | . | TRBV7-9 | CASSPTGNEQYF | TGTGCCAGCAGCCCTACAGGGAACGAGCAGTACTTC
TRBJ1-5 | . | . | TRBV9 | CASSVLSDNQPQHF | TGTGCCAGCAGCGTACTGTCAGACAATCAGCCCCAGCATTTT
TRBJ1-1 | . | . | TRBV19 | CASARGVTEAFF | TGTGCCAGCGCCAGGGGCGTAACTGAAGCTTTCTTT
TRBJ1-1 | once | TRBD1 | TRBV6-5 | CASSYYLPTGMAEAFF | TGTGCCAGCAGTTACTATTTGCCGACAGGGATGGCTGAAGCTTTCTTT
TRBJ2-7 | . | . | TRBV5-1 | CASSPAIGGLDTYEQYF | TGCGCCAGCAGCCCCGCGATTGGGGGACTCGATACCTACGAGCAGTACTTC
TRBJ1-2 | . | . | TRBV11-1 | CASSLVAASNYGYTF | TGTGCCAGCAGCTTGGTCGCAGCCTCGAACTATGGCTACACCTTC
TRBJ1-3 | . | . | TRBV28 | CASSSGGVGNTIYF | TGTGCCAGCAGTTCGGGGGGGGTTGGAAACACCATATATTTT
TRBJ2-1 | . | TRBD1 | TRBV6-5 | CASRHDRADHNEQFF | TGTGCCAGCAGACACGACAGGGCTGACCACAATGAGCAGTTCTTC
TRBJ1-2 | . | . | TRBV28 | CASSTDTYYGYTF | TGTGCCAGCAGCACGGACACCTACTATGGCTACACCTTC
TRBJ2-7 | . | TRBD1 | TRBV14 | CASSPPGTGISEQYF | TGTGCCAGCAGCCCGCCGGGGACAGGGATCTCCGAGCAGTACTTC
TRBJ2-2 | . | . | TRBV7-2 | CASSRERAGELFF | TGTGCCAGCAGCCGGGAGCGGGCCGGGGAGCTGTTTTTT
TRBJ2-7 | . | TRBD2 | TRBV11-1 | CASSSGLASVYEQYF | TGTGCCAGCAGCTCGGGACTAGCGAGTGTCTACGAGCAGTACTTC
TRBJ1-2 | . | . | TRBV7-2 | CASSVGRGYGYTF | TGTGCCAGCAGCGTAGGACGTGGCTATGGCTACACCTTC
TRBJ2-1 | . | TRBD1 | TRBV6-1 | CASSERTGGERNEQFF | TGTGCCAGCAGTGAGAGGACAGGGGGCGAAAGGAATGAGCAGTTCTTC
TRBJ1-1 | . | . | TRBV7-3 | CAGRRYTEAFF | TGTGCGGGCCGGCGCTACACTGAAGCTTTCTTT
TRBJ2-7 | . | . | TRBV28 | CASRGSLREQYF | TGTGCCAGCAGGGGTAGTCTCCGCGAGCAGTACTTC
TRBJ1-2 | . | TRBD1 | TRBV9 | CASSVDGQGSFGYGYTF | TGTGCCAGCAGCGTAGATGGACAGGGGTCTTTTGGCTATGGCTACACCTTC
TRBJ2-3 | . | . | TRBV7-9 | CASSPGERAPPSAQYF | TGTGCCAGCAGCCCCGGAGAAAGGGCCCCCCCGTCTGCGCAGTATTTT
TRBJ2-5 | . | TRBD1 | TRBV11-3 | CASSPGGGQGKTQYF | TGTGCCAGCAGCCCAGGAGGGGGACAGGGGAAGACCCAGTACTTC
TRBJ1-2 | . | . | TRBV19 | CASRDPTAPDHYGYTF | TGTGCCAGTAGGGACCCGACAGCGCCGGATCACTATGGCTACACCTTC
TRBJ1-4 | . | TRBD1 | TRBV2 | CASRTRTGGTQTNEKLFF | TGTGCCAGCAGGACCAGGACAGGGGGCACGCAAACTAATGAAAAACTGTTTTTT
TRBJ1-4 | . | . | TRBV29-1 | CSVEDLRDGAANEKLFF | TGCAGCGTTGAAGATTTAAGAGACGGGGCAGCTAATGAAAAACTGTTTTTT
TRBJ2-2 | . | . | TRBV7-6 | CASSLSTGYRETGELFF | TGTGCCAGCAGCTTATCCACAGGGTATCGGGAAACCGGGGAGCTGTTTTTT
TRBJ2-7 | . | . | TRBV7-6 | CASSFPDSYEQYF | TGTGCCAGCAGCTTCCCGGACTCCTACGAGCAGTACTTC
TRBJ2-7 | . | TRBD1 | TRBV27 | CASSSPGQGYEQYF | TGTGCCAGCAGTTCCCCGGGACAGGGCTACGAGCAGTACTTC
TRBJ2-5 | . | TRBD1 | TRBV19 | CASSMGQTQETQYF | TGTGCCAGTAGTATGGGACAGACACAAGAGACCCAGTACTTC
TRBJ1-1 | . | TRBD1 | TRBV28 | CASSTGTGYTEAFF | TGTGCCAGCAGTACCGGGACAGGGTACACTGAAGCTTTCTTT
TRBJ1-1 | once | . | TRBV18 | CASSVSSTTEAFF | TGTGCCAGCTCAGTATCCTCGACCACTGAAGCTTTCTTT
TRBJ1-5 | . | . | TRBV7-8 | CASLSDPGNQPQHF | TGTGCCAGCCTCTCCGACCCCGGCAATCAGCCCCAGCATTTT
TRBJ1-4 | . | . | TRBV14 | CASSHAEKLFF | TGTGCCAGCAGCCATGCTGAAAAACTGTTTTTT
TRBJ1-4 | . | TRBD1 | TRBV9 | CASSATGERATNEKLFF | TGTGCCAGCAGCGCAACAGGGGAGAGGGCGACTAATGAAAAACTGTTTTTT
TRBJ2-7 | . | TRBD2 | TRBV6-5 | CASSYSWRGALSEQYF | TGTGCCAGCAGTTACTCGTGGCGGGGGGCCTTGAGCGAGCAGTACTTC
TRBJ2-3 | . | . | TRBV25-1 | CASSEGGTITDTQYF | TGTGCCAGCTCCGAGGGGGGGACGATCACAGATACGCAGTATTTT
TRBJ2-7 | . | TRBD2 | TRBV18 | CASSRQEGLAGGVSYEQYF | TGTGCCAGCTCAAGACAGGAGGGACTAGCGGGAGGGGTTTCCTACGAGCAGTACTTC
TRBJ1-2 | . | . | TRBV5-1 | CASSSPGPAYGYTF | TGCGCCAGCAGCTCTCCGGGACCGGCCTATGGCTACACCTTC
TRBJ1-1 | . | TRBD1 | TRBV27 | CAIADRVNTEAFF | TGTGCCATCGCGGACAGGGTGAACACTGAAGCTTTCTTT
TRBJ2-7 | few | TRBD2 | TRBV4-2 | CASSQEGGGRYEQYF | TGTGCCAGCAGCCAAGAGGGCGGGGGTCGCTACGAGCAGTACTTC
TRBJ2-3 | . | TRBD1 | TRBV7-6 | CASSLAATGSVSTDTQYF | TGTGCCAGCAGCTTAGCTGCGACAGGGAGTGTAAGCACAGATACGCAGTATTTT
TRBJ1-2 | . | . | TRBV19 | CASRQQGWGGYTF | TGTGCCAGTAGGCAACAGGGTTGGGGCGGCTACACCTTC